This T cell receptor (beta chain) was documented in a study of blood T cell repertoires in COVID-19. The CDR3 consists of 15 residues. V lost 3 bases and J lost 8; bases outside the gene matches: 12. The V gene's germline CDR1 is LGHNA and CDR2 YNFKEQ. The repertoire was sequenced with immunoSEQ multiplex PCR; TCRdb's copy has only in-frame clones and lacks some. The sample holds approximately 250,000 clones, around nine tenths seen once. This receptor was taken from a woman aged 35 to 49 who had been exposed to COVID-19. The chain combines TRBV4-2 with TRBJ1-2; 7 nucleotides agree with TRBD1. The sequenced sample consisted of PBMCs or T cells enriched from blood (not recorded which). For the CDR3, the DNA is TGTGCCAGCAGCCAGGGTTCCGGGACAGTGGGCGGCTACACCTTC. Translation gives CASSQGSGTVGGYTF.